These 21 T cell receptor beta chains came from one sample sequenced in a study of T cells in Graves' hyperthyroidism and ophthalmopathy. Amplified TCR beta CDR3 regions came from RNA transcripts. The primer set for the first-round RT-PCR of the TCR CDR3 was HTBI. Each CDR3 protein gets one entry after TCRdb re-called the multiplex PCR reads with MiXCR. The table lists roughly 380,000 distinct CDR3 sequences, roughly 15% of them singletons, with more than 4.5% in the top ten. The material sequenced was blood. The receptors originated from a woman between 18 and 29 years old with Graves' hyperthyroidism.

This clonotype was counted only a few times. V and J are TRBV11-1 and TRBJ1-6, with TRBD1 identical over 7 bases. V lost 3 bases and J lost 7; bases outside the gene matches: 6. Germline V gene data show CDR1 as SGHAT and CDR2 as FQDESV (reference sequence). This CDR3 has 15 amino acids. CDR3 nucleotides: TGTGCCAGCAGCTTGGAGGGGGCTCAGAATTCACCCCTCCACTTT. Its translation is CASSLEGAQNSPLHF.

This clonotype has at least ten counts. The chain has TRBV5-1 and TRBJ2-5; 9 nucleotides match TRBD1. CDR3 size: 15 residues. Looked up from germline, CDR1 is SGHRS and CDR2 is YFSETQ. V dropped 4 bases and J dropped 5; count of bases not matched to a gene: 9. In DNA form, the CDR3 reads TGCGCCAGCAGCGTCCCGGGACAGGGTTGGGAGACCCAGTACTTC. Translating gives CASSVPGQGWETQYF.

The chain has TRBV10-3 and TRBJ2-2; unclear D gene. The CDR3 has 13 amino acids. The V gene's germline CDR1 is ENHRY and CDR2 SYGVKD. V lost 0 bases to trimming and J lost 7 bases, with 6 bases between them. The CDR3, as DNA: TGTGCCATCAGTGAGTCGGAGAGCGGGGAGCTGTTTTTT. Protein product: CAISESESGELFF.

The sample holds many counts of this clonotype. The rearrangement joins TRBV30 to TRBJ2-4, with 8 nucleotides matching TRBD2. CDR3 length equals 15 residues. Germline V gives CDR1 GTSNPN, CDR2 SVGIG (reference sequence). J was trimmed by 2 bases and V by 5 bases; bases with no gene match: 8. The CDR3 loop is CAWRREVGPKNIQYF. The CDR3 DNA follows: TGTGCCTGGCGGCGGGAGGTTGGGCCCAAAAACATTCAGTACTTC.

This clonotype has a count of ten or more. The CDR3 DNA reads TGTGCCTGGAGTGTACTAAAGAGTGGCTACACCTTC. This encodes CAWSVLKSGYTF. This chain links TRBV30 with TRBJ1-2; D gene unclear. V gave up 0 bases and J gave up 7 bases, with 9 bases separating them. Germline-derived CDR1 and CDR2 are GTSNPN and SVGIG (reference sequence). The CDR3 extends over 12 amino acids.

This clonotype has at least ten counts. The V and J genes are TRBV6-6 and TRBJ1-2; D perhaps matches TRBD1 (6 bases). The CDR3 has 15 amino acids. Germline CDR1 reads MNHNY; CDR2 reads SVGAGI (reference sequence). V dropped 0 bases and J dropped 5 bases, with 13 bases sitting between them. The CDR3 bases are TGTGCCAGCAGTTACTCGACAGGTGGGCCGTATGGCTACACCTTC. Its translation: CASSYSTGGPYGYTF.

A few counts support this clonotype. The CDR3 region has the DNA TGTGCCAGCAGCGGTCCAGGACAGGGCACTGAAGCTTTCTTT. Encoded protein: CASSGPGQGTEAFF. The V and J genes are TRBV9 and TRBJ1-1, with 8 bases that match TRBD1. The length of the CDR3 is 14 residues. Trimming at V came to 3 bases and at J to 4 bases, leaving 5 bases not matched to a gene. Germline lookup yields CDR1 SGDLS and CDR2 YYNGEE.

This clonotype came up many times. The rearrangement links TRBV28 to TRBJ1-2, with a tentative D call TRBD1 (5 bases). CDR1 and CDR2 (germline): MDHEN, SYDVKM. CDR3 length: 11 amino acids. V was pared by 11 bases and J by 6 bases, with 13 bases between. CDR3 nucleotides: TGTGCCCATTCAGGGCAAGATGGCTACACCTTC. It encodes CAHSGQDGYTF.

The chain employs TRBV9 and TRBJ1-1, with D unclear. The V end was cut by 10 bases, the J end by 0 bases, with 10 bases between. The germline gives CDR1 SGDLS, CDR2 YYNGEE. This CDR3 spans 12 amino acids. The CDR3 protein is CAPRKVNTEAFF. In DNA form, the CDR3 reads TGTGCCCCTCGAAAGGTGAACACTGAAGCTTTCTTT.

In this sample, this clonotype turned up many times. V is TRBV5-1 and J is TRBJ2-4; 7 bases fit TRBD1. CDR1 and CDR2 from the germline V gene are SGHRS and YFSETQ. The CDR3 covers 16 residues. V lost 0 bases, J lost 1 base, and 4 bases stayed unmatched. The DNA for the CDR3 is TGCGCCAGCAGCTTGGGAGGGGGCGCGGCCAAAAACATTCAGTACTTC. It is translated as CASSLGGGAAKNIQYF.

This clonotype was observed many times. The chain combines TRBV30 with TRBJ2-5; D not certain. V gave up 3 bases and J gave up 5 bases, with 10 bases separating them. The CDR3 sequence is 12 residues long. CDR1 and CDR2 from the germline V gene are GTSNPN and SVGIG (reference sequence). The CDR3, as DNA: TGTGCCTGGAGCCCACCATTCGAGACCCAGTACTTC. This translates into CAWSPPFETQYF. The variable domain in full, with the rest retrieved from reference TRBV30 and TRBJ2-5, is SQTIHQWPATLVQPVGSPLSLECTVEGTSNPNLYWYRQAAGRGLQLLFYSVGIGQISSEVPQNLSASRPQDRQFILSSKKLLLSDSGFYLCAWSPPFETQYFGPGTRLLVL.

This clonotype was recorded many times. The CDR3 reads CASSLGTGAHSYNEQFF. As DNA, the CDR3 is TGTGCCAGCAGTCTCGGGACAGGGGCGCACTCCTACAATGAGCAGTTCTTC. The J gene is TRBJ2-1, the V gene TRBV27; 10 nucleotides agree with TRBD1. Germline assignment: CDR1 MNHEY and CDR2 SMNVEV (reference sequence). The CDR3 runs 17 residues. The ends lost 5 bases at V and 0 bases at J; junction bases unmatched: 7.

This clonotype was recorded at least ten times. The chain combines TRBV2 with TRBJ2-7, with TRBD2 matching over 7 bases. The CDR3 consists of 13 residues. Germline-derived CDR1 and CDR2 are SNHLY and FYNNEI. J was trimmed by 6 bases and V by 4 bases; bases with no gene match: 6. CDR3 in amino acids: CASSAPWGGEQYF. Written as DNA, the CDR3 is TGTGCCAGCAGTGCCCCATGGGGGGGCGAGCAGTACTTC.

The chain joins TRBV14 to TRBJ2-3, with D perhaps matching TRBD2 (6 bases). The germline V and J ends were trimmed by 4 bases and 4 bases, with 12 bases remaining between them. The CDR3 length is 14 residues. Germline loops: CDR1 SGHDN, CDR2 FVKESK. CDR3: CASSRSLASDTQYF. The CDR3 bases are TGTGCCAGCAGCCGCTCCCTAGCGTCAGATACGCAGTATTTT.

This clonotype showed up many times. The J gene is TRBJ2-7, the V gene TRBV15; TRBD1 matches at 11 bases. Germline V lookup: CDR1 LNHNV, CDR2 YYDKDF (reference sequence). The CDR3 extends over 16 amino acids. V shed 1 base and J 2 bases; nucleotides not matched to a gene: 4. Written as DNA, the CDR3 is TGTGCCACCAGCAGAGTACCGGGACAGGGGGCCTACGAGCAGTACTTC. Residues: CATSRVPGQGAYEQYF.

This clonotype was counted a few times. The chain couples TRBV6-5 to TRBJ1-1; D not resolved. The V and J ends lost 0 bases and 10 bases respectively, with 15 bases between them. The germline V gene has CDR1 MNHEY and CDR2 SVGAGI. CDR3 length: 14 amino acids. The CDR3, as DNA: TGTGCCAGCAGTTACTCGATCCGTACAGTTGGAGCTTTCTTT. Protein sequence: CASSYSIRTVGAFF.

This chain connects TRBV19 to TRBJ1-2; D is perhaps TRBD1 (6 bases). This CDR3 has 11 amino acids. Trimming stripped 8 bases from V and 7 bases from J, with 11 bases between. Germline-derived CDR1 and CDR2 are LNHDA and SQIVND (reference sequence). Here the CDR3 DNA reads TGTGCCAGTCAAAACAGGGTTGGCTACACCTTC. Translating it yields CASQNRVGYTF. Full variable domain (remainder filled in from reference TRBV19 and TRBJ1-2): DGGITQSPKYLFRKEGQNVTLSCEQNLNHDAMYWYRQDPGQGLRLIYYSQIVNDFQKGDIAEGYSVSREKKESFPLTVTSAQKNPTAFYLCASQNRVGYTFGSGTRLTVV.

Notes on this clonotype: At one boundary the junction diverges from the germline segment, which might be a read error. This chain uses TRBV5-1 with TRBJ2-7; D perhaps matches TRBD1 (6 bases). The CDR3 is made up of 16 amino acids. Germline V lookup: CDR1 SGHRS, CDR2 YFSETQ. The CDR3 spells CSSSLVGRGSAYEQYF. Written as DNA, the CDR3 is TGCTCCAGCAGCTTGGTTGGCAGGGGCTCTGCCTACGAGCAGTACTTC.

About this clonotype itself: A much larger clone differs from this one at a single base, so this may be a read error. The chain combines TRBV6-1 with TRBJ2-1; the match to TRBD1 covers 10 bases. This CDR3 comprises 15 residues. The germline gives CDR1 MNHNS, CDR2 SASEGT. J gave up 7 bases and V 6 bases, and 9 bases lay outside the gene matches. CDR3 bases: TGTGCCAGCAGACTCCGGGACAGGGGTGAAAATGAGCAGTTCTTC. Protein sequence: CASRLRDRGENEQFF.

The chain employs TRBV4-2 and TRBJ2-2; a possible D gene is TRBD2 (6 bases). Trimming took 1 base from V and 0 from J, leaving 18 bases between them. The CDR3 runs 19 residues. Germline-derived CDR1 and CDR2 are LGHNA and YNFKEQ. CDR3: CASSQGVGGAFANTGELFF. The CDR3 DNA reads TGTGCCAGCAGCCAAGGCGTTGGAGGGGCCTTTGCGAACACCGGGGAGCTGTTTTTT.

Concerning this clonotype itself: A much larger clone is a single base away; this may be a read error. The chain uses TRBV29-1 and TRBJ2-1, with D perhaps matching TRBD1 (6 bases). The CDR3 sequence is 12 residues long. Looked up from germline, CDR1 is SQVTM and CDR2 is ANQGSEA. CDR3 protein: CSVGTANNERFF. The CDR3 region has the DNA TGCAGCGTTGGGACAGCAAACAATGAGCGGTTCTTC.